This record covers a single T cell receptor beta chain. V was clipped by 4 bases and J by 4 bases, with 17 bases between them. From germline, CDR1 is SGHTA and CDR2 FQGTGA. The CDR3 has 15 amino acids. Clones were read by immunoSEQ multiplex PCR, and TCRdb kept only the in-frame ones, dropping some. The repertoire holds fewer than 95,000 clones, with about 90% as singletons. The data derive from a study of OX40 agonist ivuxolimab in advanced cancers. The sample was CD4+ or CD8+ T cells sorted from blood, taken in a trial of the OX40 agonist ivuxolimab. The source is an adult with an advanced solid tumor such as melanoma, head and neck, liver or kidney cancer. J is TRBJ2-7 and V is TRBV7-3; D may be TRBD2 (5 bases). CDR3 in DNA: TGTGCCAGCAGCTACCTTCCTAGCAACTTGTACGAGCAGTACTTC. It codes for CASSYLPSNLYEQYF.